The source of this T cell receptor (beta chain) is a study of monozygotic twins with inflammatory bowel disease. Study outcomes and limitations: There were differing immunosuppressive treatments, which may have added variability to patient repertoires. The sharing of clonotypes with others was lower in IBD patients than in healthy twins, especially with disease activity.

About this clonotype: Its antigen is not identified.

Starting material for each TCR library was roughly 3,300 ng of total RNA. TCRdb re-called the 5' RACE reads and shows each CDR3 protein once, DNA omitted. The table for this sample gives around 450,000 distinct CDR3 sequences. The CDR3 spans 19 residues. The TCR sequence derives from a human donor with ulcerative colitis or Crohn's disease, or a healthy co-twin of an affected twin (not recorded which). Sequencing used blood. This chain links TRBV12-3 or TRBV12-4 with TRBJ2-2; the D call from TCRdb, TRBD2, cannot be confirmed without DNA. The CDR3 loop reads CASSPPSGTSGRGTGELFF.